In this sample, the clone carrying this T cell receptor beta chain turned up a few times. Its antigen is currently unknown. MiXCR was run by TCRdb on the RT-PCR reads, yielding one entry per CDR3 protein. The sample lists some 500,000 distinct CDR3 sequences, 15% to 20% occurring once. These data are taken from a study of response to subunit inactivated influenza vaccine. Study-wide findings and caveats: Each seasonal influenza vaccination recruits few new T cells, the authors suggested.

The CDR3 consists of 14 residues. Trimming removed 3 bases from V and 6 bases from J, with 12 bases in between. This chain joins TRBV12-3 or TRBV12-4 and TRBJ1-5; TRBD1 might be the D (5 bases). Sequenced here: CD4+ T cells sorted from PBMCs, sampled less than 30 months after vaccination. The source is a man aged 50-75 years who received an inactivated influenza vaccine. The DNA of the CDR3 is TGTGCCAGCAGTTTTGGGGCAGGACGTCAGCCCCAGCATTTT. It encodes CASSFGAGRQPQHF.